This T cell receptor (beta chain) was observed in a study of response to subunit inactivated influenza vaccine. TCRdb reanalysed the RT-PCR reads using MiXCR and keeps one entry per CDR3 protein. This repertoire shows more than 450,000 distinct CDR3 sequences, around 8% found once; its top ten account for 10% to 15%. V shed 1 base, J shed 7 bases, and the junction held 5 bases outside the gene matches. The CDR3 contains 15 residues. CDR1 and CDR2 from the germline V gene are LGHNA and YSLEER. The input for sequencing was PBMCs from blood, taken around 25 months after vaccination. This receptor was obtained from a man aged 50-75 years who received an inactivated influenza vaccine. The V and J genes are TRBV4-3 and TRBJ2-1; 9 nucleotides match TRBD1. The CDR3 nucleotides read TGCGCCAGCAGCCAAGGGACAGGGGTAGGAAATGAGCAGTTCTTC. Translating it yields CASSQGTGVGNEQFF.